This T cell receptor (beta chain) came from a study of cytomegalovirus exposure and HLA in healthy donors. CDR3 length: 14 amino acids. V dropped 7 bases and J dropped 5; count of bases not matched to a gene: 8. The germline V gene encodes CDR1 MDHEN and CDR2 SYDVKM. Use of 60 Vbeta and 13 Jbeta primers characterized the PCR. Only in-frame clones appear in the TCRdb table, and some are missing; sequencing was by immunoSEQ multiplex PCR. The data hold around 150,000 clones, with 60% to 85% observed a single time. This clonotype was obtained from a woman in her thirties in good health and CMV-seronegative. The chain recombines TRBV28 with TRBJ1-5, with 7 nucleotides matching TRBD1. Sequencing was done on a sample of PBMCs. The CDR3 coding sequence is TGTGCCAGCACTACGACAGGGCCTTATCAGCCCCAGCATTTT. This translates into CASTTTGPYQPQHF.